Below, 22 T cell receptor beta chains from the same sample are listed, as sequenced in a study of T cell changes during pregnancy in multiple sclerosis. Repertoires were generated with immunoSEQ multiplex PCR, while TCRdb's copy carries only in-frame clones and drops some. The table records around 60,000 clones, around 92% of them present only once. The starting material was peripheral blood, obtained in the second trimester of pregnancy. The receptors shown here come from a female donor in good health, enrolled as a control in a pregnancy study.

The V and J genes are TRBV15 and TRBJ2-7, with TRBD2 matching over 11 bases. V lost 4 bases and J lost 9; bases outside the gene matches: 14. Germline V CDR1 and CDR2: LNHNV, YYDKDF (reference sequence). This CDR3 is built from 16 residues. The chain's CDR3 is CATSKKIAGGPRVQYF. The CDR3 DNA reads as TGTGCCACCAGCAAAAAAATAGCGGGAGGGCCTAGGGTGCAGTACTTC.

The V and J genes are TRBV27 and TRBJ2-4; TRBD2 agrees at 13 bases. Germline CDR1 and CDR2: MNHEY and SMNVEV (reference sequence). This CDR3 is 18 amino acids long. V was pared by 5 bases and J by 9 bases, with 16 bases of the junction left unmatched. Written as DNA, the CDR3 is TGTGCCAGCAGTAGAACTAGCGGGGGGGCCTCGGGCGCAACCATTCAGTACTTC. Translating gives CASSRTSGGASGATIQYF.

The chain couples TRBV19 to TRBJ1-5; tentatively, D is TRBD1 (5 bases). The germline V gene has CDR1 LNHDA and CDR2 SQIVND (reference sequence). The CDR3 consists of 17 residues. Between the trimmed V and J ends, which lost 3 bases and 0 bases, there was a span of 15 bases. CDR3 nucleotide sequence: TGTGCCAGTAGTATTGCGGGGGGGGATAGTAGCAATCAGCCCCAGCATTTT. Translated, it gives CASSIAGGDSSNQPQHF. The full variable domain, rest sourced from reference TRBV19 and TRBJ1-5, is DGGITQSPKYLFRKEGQNVTLSCEQNLNHDAMYWYRQDPGQGLRLIYYSQIVNDFQKGDIAEGYSVSREKKESFPLTVTSAQKNPTAFYLCASSIAGGDSSNQPQHFGDGTRLSIL.

The J gene is TRBJ1-1, the V gene TRBV6-6, with D possibly TRBD1 on 5 matching bases. This CDR3 is built from 14 residues. Germline V lookup: CDR1 MNHNY, CDR2 SVGAGI (reference sequence). Trimming removed 2 bases at V and 4 bases at J, with 11 bases between. CDR3: CASSYGAWSTEAFF. CDR3 nucleotide sequence: TGTGCCAGCAGTTACGGGGCTTGGAGCACTGAAGCTTTCTTT.

The rearrangement joins TRBV20-1 to TRBJ2-7; 8 bases line up with TRBD2. The germline V gene encodes CDR1 DFQATT and CDR2 SNEGSKA (reference sequence). The ends lost 5 bases at V and 6 bases at J; junction bases unmatched: 3. The CDR3 runs to 11 residues. Here the CDR3 DNA reads TGCAGTGCTCCCCTAGCGGGCGAGCAGTACTTC. This codes for CSAPLAGEQYF.

This chain connects TRBV19 to TRBJ1-2; 8 bases match TRBD1. Losses at the gene ends were 7 bases for V and 5 bases for J; bases not matched to a gene: 21. The CDR3 is made up of 18 amino acids. CDR1 and CDR2 from the germline V gene are LNHDA and SQIVND (reference sequence). DNA of the CDR3: TGTGCCAGTAAGGGGGCTGTTGGCCAGGAAGACAGGGGATATGGCTACACCTTC. It encodes CASKGAVGQEDRGYGYTF.

The V call is TRBV6-4, the J call TRBJ2-1; a possible D gene is TRBD2 (6 bases). Germline V gene sequence: CDR1 MRHNA, CDR2 SNTAGT. The germline V and J ends were trimmed by 4 bases and 11 bases, with 24 bases remaining between them. This CDR3 is 16 amino acids long. The CDR3 sequence is CASSVNGEVGGSKQFF. As DNA, the CDR3 is TGTGCCAGCAGTGTTAATGGCGAGGTCGGAGGGTCTAAGCAGTTCTTC.

The genes are TRBV28 and TRBJ2-5, with 9 bases aligning to TRBD2. CDR3 length: 15 amino acids. Germline values: CDR1 MDHEN, CDR2 SYDVKM. V was clipped by 7 bases and J by 5 bases; unmatched bases: 11. The CDR3 bases are TGTGCCAGCAACCTAAAGCGGGAGGCCAGGGAGACCCAGTACTTC. Its protein product is CASNLKREARETQYF.

The chain is built from TRBV27 and TRBJ2-2; D is unresolved. The CDR3 extends over 14 amino acids. Germline CDR1 and CDR2: MNHEY and SMNVEV (reference sequence). V was pared by 3 bases and J by 1 base, with 6 bases between. The CDR3 DNA is TGTGCCAGCAGTTTTTATGTGAACACCGGGGAGCTGTTTTTT. Encoded protein: CASSFYVNTGELFF.

The chain recombines TRBV27 with TRBJ2-7; D not certain. The CDR3 length is 13 residues. Germline loops: CDR1 MNHEY, CDR2 SMNVEV (reference sequence). V dropped 6 bases and J dropped 0 bases, with 9 bases sitting between them. In nucleotides, the CDR3 is TGTGCCAGCAGAAGAACATCCTCCTACGAGCAGTACTTC. This codes for CASRRTSSYEQYF.

Here the CDR3 DNA reads TGCAGTGCCCCTAAGGGGGATAAGCAGTACTTC. Translating it yields CSAPKGDKQYF. The chain has TRBV20-1 and TRBJ2-7, with D possibly TRBD1 on 6 matching bases. Germline V gives CDR1 DFQATT, CDR2 SNEGSKA (reference sequence). Trimming left V 6 bases short and J 8 bases short, with 14 bases between. CDR3 size: 11 residues.

This chain joins TRBV28 and TRBJ1-1, with a weak D call TRBD1 (5 bases). V lost 1 base and J lost 8, with 5 bases in between. Per the germline V gene, CDR1 is MDHEN and CDR2 is SYDVKM. The CDR3 is 11 amino acids. The chain's CDR3 is CASSLSGEAFF. In DNA, the CDR3 is TGTGCCAGCAGTTTATCAGGGGAAGCTTTCTTT.

J is TRBJ2-7 and V is TRBV6-5; tentatively, D is TRBD2 (6 bases). The CDR3 consists of 14 residues. V was clipped by 0 bases and J by 4 bases, with 10 bases between them. Germline CDR1 MNHEY, CDR2 SVGAGI. The CDR3 spells CASSYSTRGYEQYF. Here the CDR3 DNA reads TGTGCCAGCAGTTACTCAACCCGGGGGTACGAGCAGTACTTC.

The rearrangement uses TRBV5-4 and TRBJ2-7; the match to TRBD2 covers 7 bases. V was clipped by 4 bases and J by 4 bases; unmatched bases: 8. CDR1 and CDR2 (germline): SGHNT, YYREEE (reference sequence). This CDR3 comprises 14 residues. The chain's CDR3 is CASSVGGGWYEQYF. In DNA form, the CDR3 reads TGTGCCAGCAGCGTGGGGGGGGGTTGGTACGAGCAGTACTTC.

J is TRBJ1-5 and V is TRBV19, with D unclear. In germline, CDR1 is LNHDA, CDR2 SQIVND (reference sequence). The V and J ends lost 3 bases and 0 bases respectively, with 9 bases between them. The length of the CDR3 is 15 residues. The CDR3, as DNA: TGTGCCAGTAGTATCGTGAGTTATAGCAATCAGCCCCAGCATTTT. This codes for CASSIVSYSNQPQHF.

The chain uses TRBV18 and TRBJ1-2; 10 bases agree with TRBD1. The junction had 6 bases not matched to a gene; V was cut back by 3 bases and J by 8 bases. Germline V gene data show CDR1 as KGHSH and CDR2 as LQKENI. The CDR3 extends over 14 amino acids. This chain's CDR3 is CASSPGQGLGGYTF. As DNA, the CDR3 is TGTGCCAGCTCACCGGGACAGGGGCTGGGCGGCTACACCTTC. The whole variable domain, remainder taken from reference TRBV18 and TRBJ1-2, is NAGVMQNPRHLVRRRGQEARLRCSPMKGHSHVYWYRQLPEEGLKFMVYLQKENIIDESGMPKERFSAEFPKEGPSILRIQQVVRGDSAAYFCASSPGQGLGGYTFGSGTRLTVV.

CDR3 in DNA: TGCGCCAGCAGCCGGGGGACAGGTCCTAACTATGGCTACACCTTC. It specifies CASSRGTGPNYGYTF. The chain combines TRBV4-1 with TRBJ1-2; 8 bases are shared with TRBD1. The junction had 4 bases not matched to a gene; V was cut back by 4 bases and J by 0 bases. Germline V lookup: CDR1 MGHRA, CDR2 YSYEKL. The CDR3 is 15 residues long.

The CDR3 sequence is CASSQWTRQGRRETQYF. The CDR3 nucleotides are TGCGCCAGCAGCCAATGGACCCGACAGGGGAGAAGGGAGACCCAGTACTTC. The chain joins TRBV4-1 to TRBJ2-5, with 8 bases matching TRBD1. The CDR3 spans 17 residues. V lost 2 bases and J lost 5; bases outside the gene matches: 13. Germline-derived CDR1 and CDR2 are MGHRA and YSYEKL.

This chain joins TRBV5-4 and TRBJ2-2, with unresolved D. CDR1 is SGHNT and CDR2 is YYREEE in the germline V gene (reference sequence). This CDR3 has 16 amino acids. Trimming took 0 bases from V and 0 from J, leaving 9 bases between them. CDR3 in DNA: TGTGCCAGCAGCTTGGGAGGCCTTGCGAACACCGGGGAGCTGTTTTTT. It yields the protein CASSLGGLANTGELFF. The variable domain in full, with the rest retrieved from reference TRBV5-4 and TRBJ2-2, is ETGVTQSPTHLIKTRGQQVTLRCSSQSGHNTVSWYQQALGQGPQFIFQYYREEENGRGNFPPRFSGLQFPNYSSELNVNALELDDSALYLCASSLGGLANTGELFFGEGSRLTVL.

V and J are TRBV21-1 and TRBJ1-4; the table assigns TRBD1, which was not confirmed against the DNA. TRBV21-1 is tagged as a pseudogene. The CDR3 covers 13 residues. CDR3 protein: CASSRGRREKLFF. The CDR3 region has the DNA TGTGCCAGCAGCAGGGGGCGCCGGGAAAAACTGTTTTTT.

The V call is TRBV6-6, the J call TRBJ2-1; D is uncertain. Per the germline V gene, CDR1 is MNHNY and CDR2 is SVGAGI (reference sequence). The CDR3 loop spans 13 amino acids. V lost 4 bases to trimming and J lost 4 bases, with 8 bases between them. The CDR3 spells CASSLTLYNEQFF. For the CDR3, the DNA is TGTGCCAGCAGTTTGACACTTTACAATGAGCAGTTCTTC.

The chain combines TRBV18 with TRBJ1-1; D remains ambiguous. Germline values: CDR1 KGHSH, CDR2 LQKENI. The ends were cut back, 3 bases at V and 1 base at J, with 6 bases in the middle. This CDR3 has 13 amino acids. CDR3 in DNA: TGTGCCAGCTCACCGCGGGAGAACACTGAAGCTTTCTTT. It encodes CASSPRENTEAFF.